Listed below are T cell receptor beta chains from one sample, sequenced in a study of shared clonotypes between healthy human individuals. The repertoire was sequenced with immunoSEQ multiplex PCR; TCRdb's copy has only in-frame clones and lacks some. The repertoire holds millions of clones, with approximately 95% as singletons. The sequenced sample was naive CD8+ T cells sorted from blood. The receptor set was obtained from a man younger than 35 in good health. The CDR3 runs from the conserved cysteine through the conserved F or W. D genes are given only for firm matches. Clone sizes are given selectively: once, few, many, or a class where the clone is expanded.

V	size	D	J	DNA	CDR3
TRBV7-6	few	TRBD1	TRBJ2-7	TGTGCCAGCAGCCCGGGACAGGGAGCCTTCAGCTACGAGCAGTACTTC	CASSPGQGAFSYEQYF
TRBV14	.	.	TRBJ2-7	TGTGCCAGCAGCCCCGAGTGGTCGGGCTACTTATGGCAGTACTTC	CASSPEWSGYLWQYF
TRBV7-9	many	.	TRBJ1-1	TGTGCCAGCCAACGGACAGACGAAGCTTTCTTT	CASQRTDEAFF
TRBV13	.	.	TRBJ1-5	TGTGCCAGCAGCTTCGGGGGCCGGGATCAGCCCCAGCATTTT	CASSFGGRDQPQHF
TRBV11-2	.	TRBD1	TRBJ2-7	TGTGCCAGCAGCCCGATAGCGAACAGGGGGTACGAGCAGTACTTC	CASSPIANRGYEQYF
TRBV7-8	.	.	TRBJ1-1	TGTGCCAGCAGCTTCGGGGGGCCGGTTTCAGCTTTCTTT	CASSFGGPVSAFF
TRBV5-8	.	.	TRBJ1-1	TGTGCCAGCAGCTTGGTTATGAACACTGAAGCTTTCTTT	CASSLVMNTEAFF
TRBV5-8	.	TRBD2	TRBJ2-2	TGTGCCAGCAGACCCCTAGCGGGAGAGGAGCTGTTTTTT	CASRPLAGEELFF
TRBV27	.	.	TRBJ1-4	TGTGCCAGCAGTTTTGGGGCGGACCCAACTAATGAAAAACTGTTTTTT	CASSFGADPTNEKLFF
TRBV7-9	.	.	TRBJ2-5	TGTGCCAGCAGCTTAGTCTCTTCAGGCCACCAAGAGACCCAGTACTTC	CASSLVSSGHQETQYF
TRBV29-1	.	.	TRBJ1-1	TGCAGCGGGAGGAGGAACACTGAAGCTTTCTTT	CSGRRNTEAFF
TRBV5-6	.	TRBD2	TRBJ2-5	TGTGCCAGCATCGCCGGACTAGCGGGAGGCCAAGAGACCCAGTACTTC	CASIAGLAGGQETQYF
TRBV6-6	.	TRBD1	TRBJ1-1	TGTGCCAGCAGTTCTCCGGGACAGGGGTCGGCTTTCTTT	CASSSPGQGSAFF
TRBV28	.	TRBD1	TRBJ1-5	TGTGCCAGCAGTTCCACAGGGGTAAATAGCAATCAGCCCCAGCATTTT	CASSSTGVNSNQPQHF
TRBV7-2	.	.	TRBJ2-5	TGTGCCAGCAGACCCGCAGGGGAGGGGAAAGAGACCCAGTACTTC	CASRPAGEGKETQYF
TRBV7-2	once	TRBD1	TRBJ1-1	TGTGCCAGCAGCTTGGGACAGGGGGTAGGAGCTTTCTTT	CASSLGQGVGAFF
TRBV11-2	.	.	TRBJ2-7	TGTGCCAGCAGCTTTGATACCTACGAGCAGTACTTC	CASSFDTYEQYF
TRBV2	.	.	TRBJ1-1	TGTGCCAGCAGTGACGCGGGGAACACTGAAGCTTTCTTT	CASSDAGNTEAFF
TRBV27	.	.	TRBJ1-5	TGTGCCAGCAGTCCCCTTGCGGACTACAATCAGCCCCAGCATTTT	CASSPLADYNQPQHF
TRBV6-5	few	.	TRBJ2-7	TGTGCCAGCAGTTACTCGGGGGACACCTACGAGCAGTACTTC	CASSYSGDTYEQYF
TRBV29-1	.	.	TRBJ1-1	TGCAGCGTTGAATCTGAGGCATACTCTGACACTGAAGCTTTCTTT	CSVESEAYSDTEAFF
TRBV28	.	.	TRBJ2-7	TGTGCCAGCAGTTTTCCAGGGTCCTACGAGCAGTACTTC	CASSFPGSYEQYF
TRBV6-5	.	.	TRBJ1-3	TGTGCCAGCAGTTACTCTCCGACTAAATGGGGAAACACCATATATTTT	CASSYSPTKWGNTIYF
TRBV27	.	.	TRBJ2-6	TGTGCCAGCAGCCTAGGGCTCTCTGGGGCCAACGTCCTGACTTTC	CASSLGLSGANVLTF
TRBV5-1	.	.	TRBJ2-7	TGCGCCAGCAGACCGGACAGAGCTACCTACGAGCAGTACTTC	CASRPDRATYEQYF
TRBV27	.	.	TRBJ2-7	TGTGCCAGCAGTTTATCCGGGCAGGGCTCATTCGAGCAGTACTTC	CASSLSGQGSFEQYF
TRBV10-3	.	TRBD1	TRBJ2-7	TGTGCCATCAATGACAGGGTAGACTACGAGCAGTACTTC	CAINDRVDYEQYF
TRBV28	.	.	TRBJ2-7	TGTGCCAGCAGTTTGGCAGGAGACTCCTACGAGCAGTACTTC	CASSLAGDSYEQYF
TRBV4-1	.	.	TRBJ2-2	TGCGCCAGCAGCCCGCCGGCCTACAGTGGCGGGGAGCTGTTTTTT	CASSPPAYSGGELFF
TRBV5-5	.	.	TRBJ2-7	TGTGCCAGCAGCGCGGGATTAGCAGGGGAGCAGTACTTC	CASSAGLAGEQYF
TRBV6-1	.	.	TRBJ1-2	TGTGCCAGCAGTGAGGGGACCCTCTATGGCTACACCTTC	CASSEGTLYGYTF
TRBV30	once	.	TRBJ2-3	TGTGCCTGGAGTGTAGTCCCTGGCACAGATACGCAGTATTTT	CAWSVVPGTDTQYF
TRBV30	.	.	TRBJ1-6	TGTGCCTGGAGTGTAGAAGGGTCACCCCTCCACTTT	CAWSVEGSPLHF
TRBV4-1	.	.	TRBJ1-5	TGCGCCAGCAGCCTCAGAGGGGGGGCTGGCAATCAGCCCCAGCATTTT	CASSLRGGAGNQPQHF
TRBV28	.	TRBD1	TRBJ2-7	TGTGCCAGCAGTTTGCAGGGGGTTGTGGAGCAGTACTTC	CASSLQGVVEQYF
TRBV5-6	.	TRBD2	TRBJ2-2	TGTGCCAGCAGCTTTTTCCTAGCGGGGAACACCGGGGAGCTGTTTTTT	CASSFFLAGNTGELFF
TRBV19	.	TRBD2	TRBJ2-3	TGTGCCAGCAAACACCCAGGGAGCGGGAGAACATCCGGAGATACGCAGTATTTT	CASKHPGSGRTSGDTQYF
TRBV27	once	.	TRBJ1-2	TGTGCCAGCAGTTTGAGCCCCAGGAGGGGCTACACCTTC	CASSLSPRRGYTF
TRBV30	.	TRBD1	TRBJ2-7	TGTGCCTGGAGTGTTGGGACAGGGGCTTACGAGCAGTACTTC	CAWSVGTGAYEQYF
TRBV4-1	.	.	TRBJ2-7	TGCGCCAGCACCCTTCGGCCCGGGGTCGAGCAGTACTTC	CASTLRPGVEQYF
TRBV19	.	.	TRBJ1-1	TGTGCCAGTAGTATAGAAGGGGGTAAGGATACTGAAGCTTTCTTT	CASSIEGGKDTEAFF
TRBV4-1	once	TRBD2	TRBJ2-7	TGCGCCAGCAGCCAGGGGACTAGCGGGGGTTTCCGGGGGTACGAGCAGTACTTC	CASSQGTSGGFRGYEQYF
TRBV7-9	.	.	TRBJ1-4	TGTGCCAGCAGCCCCCAATCTAATGAAAAACTGTTTTTT	CASSPQSNEKLFF
TRBV19	.	.	TRBJ2-3	TGTGCCAGTAGCCCCTGGGAGTTTTCTCGCACAGATACGCAGTATTTT	CASSPWEFSRTDTQYF
TRBV5-1	.	TRBD2	TRBJ2-5	TGCGCCAGCAGCTTGTGGGCTAGCGGGTTTAACCTCCAAGAGACCCAGTACTTC	CASSLWASGFNLQETQYF
TRBV4-2	.	.	TRBJ2-7	TGTGCCAGCAGCCCGGTGATAGGGCTTCAGGGCGAGCAGTACTTC	CASSPVIGLQGEQYF
TRBV19	.	.	TRBJ2-7	TGTGCCAGTAGTCCCATCGGGGCGGGGTTCTACGAGCAGTACTTC	CASSPIGAGFYEQYF
TRBV7-8	.	.	TRBJ2-5	TGTGCCAGCAGCTTAGGTTATGTGTGGGCCCAGGTAGTAGAGACCCAGTACTTC	CASSLGYVWAQVVETQYF
TRBV25-1	.	.	TRBJ1-2	TGTGCCAGCAGTGACCTCGACACCGGTGGTCGGGGCTACACCTTC	CASSDLDTGGRGYTF
TRBV25-1	.	.	TRBJ2-5	TGTGCCAGCACCGAGGTCGGCAGGGAAGGAGAGACCCAGTACTTC	CASTEVGREGETQYF
TRBV4-1	.	.	TRBJ2-5	TGCGCCAGCAGCCAAGATATGTCATGGCGTGAGACCCAGTACTTC	CASSQDMSWRETQYF
TRBV2	once	.	TRBJ2-7	TGTGCCAGCGCGGGACGACTGACCTACGAGCAGTACTTC	CASAGRLTYEQYF
TRBV30	.	TRBD1	TRBJ2-7	TGTGCCTGGGAGAGTACAGGGGGAGAGCAGTACTTC	CAWESTGGEQYF
TRBV28	.	TRBD2	TRBJ2-1	TGTGCCAGCAGTTTATTTACTAGCGGGGGGGCCGGAGAGCAGTTCTTC	CASSLFTSGGAGEQFF
TRBV7-9	.	TRBD1	TRBJ2-7	TGTGCCAGCAGCCCCGGGACAGGGGGCCCCTACGAGCAGTACTTC	CASSPGTGGPYEQYF
TRBV7-6	.	.	TRBJ2-1	TGTGCCAGCAGCTCAGCCCCGGGTCCCTACAATGAGCAGTTCTTC	CASSSAPGPYNEQFF
TRBV2	.	.	TRBJ1-5	TGTGCCAGCAGTGAGGATTCAAACAATCAGCCCCAGCATTTT	CASSEDSNNQPQHF
TRBV18	.	TRBD1	TRBJ2-3	TGTGCCAGCTCACGGGGAGGGACAGGGATGCGGGTAGATACGCAGTATTTT	CASSRGGTGMRVDTQYF
TRBV7-8	.	TRBD2	TRBJ2-3	TGTGCCAGCAGCCCACGGGCGGGGGGGCCCGGAGATACGCAGTATTTT	CASSPRAGGPGDTQYF